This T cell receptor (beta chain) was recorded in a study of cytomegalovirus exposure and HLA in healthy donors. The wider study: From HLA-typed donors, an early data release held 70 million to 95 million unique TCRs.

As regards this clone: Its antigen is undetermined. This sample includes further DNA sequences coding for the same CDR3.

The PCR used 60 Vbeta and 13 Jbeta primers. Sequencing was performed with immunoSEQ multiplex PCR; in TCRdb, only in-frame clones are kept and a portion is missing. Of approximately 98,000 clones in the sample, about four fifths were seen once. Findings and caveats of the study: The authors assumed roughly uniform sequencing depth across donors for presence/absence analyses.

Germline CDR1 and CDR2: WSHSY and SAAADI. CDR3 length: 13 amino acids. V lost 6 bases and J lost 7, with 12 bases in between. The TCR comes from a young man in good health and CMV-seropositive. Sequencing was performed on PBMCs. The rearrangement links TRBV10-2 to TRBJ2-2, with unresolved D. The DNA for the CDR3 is TGCGCCAGCAGGGGCCTACCAAGCGGGGAGCTGTTTTTT. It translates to CASRGLPSGELFF.